The T cell receptor (beta chain) described here comes from a study of T cell changes during pregnancy in multiple sclerosis. The repertoire was sequenced with immunoSEQ multiplex PCR; TCRdb's copy has only in-frame clones and lacks some. This sample has roughly 87,000 clones; roughly 95% occur once, and the top ten carry around 1.4%. The sample in question was peripheral blood, obtained in the third trimester of pregnancy. The sequence came from a female donor in good health, enrolled as a control in a pregnancy study.

For the CDR3, the DNA is TGTGCCAGCAGTTCGCTAGCGGGAGCTTACGAGCAGTACTTC. It translates to CASSSLAGAYEQYF. This chain connects TRBV27 to TRBJ2-7, with 10 bases lining up with TRBD2. The J segment lost 4 bases and the V segment lost 4 bases, leaving 4 bases of the junction unmatched. Germline V gene lookup returns CDR1 MNHEY and CDR2 SMNVEV (reference sequence). The CDR3 is 14 amino acids.